This T cell receptor beta chain came from a study of spatial heterogeneity in lung cancer. Germline lookup yields CDR1 MDHEN and CDR2 SYDVKM. The CDR3 loop spans 19 amino acids. The trim removed 6 bases at V and 0 bases at J, leaving 16 bases unmatched. Using its own MiXCR run on the 5' RACE reads, TCRdb lists one record per CDR3 protein. The table records roughly 23,000 distinct CDR3 sequences, about 5.1% of them present only once. This sample's time point: sample taken at primary tumor resection. Whole RNA from tumor, nontumor lung or frozen PBMC was sequenced unsorted. This clonotype was recorded at least ten times.

The starting material was PBMCs, obtained at surgery. This TCR was recovered from a male donor with early-stage non-small cell lung cancer. The rearrangement joins TRBV28 to TRBJ2-1; 8 bases line up with TRBD2. CDR3 in DNA: TGTGCCAGCAGGGGTACGGGAGGGCCCCCCCCCGCCTCCTACAATGAGCAGTTCTTC. This translates into CASRGTGGPPPASYNEQFF.